This T cell receptor beta chain comes out of a study of T-cell memory formation after mild COVID-19. Study details: Clusters of TCRs were largely donor specific. Findings and limits, study-wide: Contracting clones localized mainly to CM and EM when CD4+ and mainly to EMRA when CD8+. Researchers found some responding clones in pre-infection memory, a sign that cross-reactive memory joined.

Employing constant-segment primers, 5'RACE generated TCR alpha and TCR beta cDNA libraries bearing sample barcodes and UMIs. TCRdb called the 5' RACE reads again in MiXCR, with one record for every CDR3 protein. The sample lists roughly 450,000 distinct CDR3 sequences, about 20% occurring once. This clonotype has just a few counts. Its antigen remains unknown. The source of this sequence is an adult woman who had mild COVID-19 (a few samples of this study predate the infection). Cell type and time point are not known. Sequencing used PBMCs or a T cell subset sorted from them (not recorded which).

The CDR3 protein is CASSVGRRSEQFF. CDR3 coding DNA: TGTGCCAGCAGTGTTGGCAGACGGAGTGAGCAGTTCTTC. The chain joins TRBV2 to TRBJ2-1, with D hard to call. The CDR3 runs 13 residues. Between the trimmed V and J ends, which lost 4 bases and 9 bases, there was a span of 13 bases. Germline V gene data show CDR1 as SNHLY and CDR2 as FYNNEI.